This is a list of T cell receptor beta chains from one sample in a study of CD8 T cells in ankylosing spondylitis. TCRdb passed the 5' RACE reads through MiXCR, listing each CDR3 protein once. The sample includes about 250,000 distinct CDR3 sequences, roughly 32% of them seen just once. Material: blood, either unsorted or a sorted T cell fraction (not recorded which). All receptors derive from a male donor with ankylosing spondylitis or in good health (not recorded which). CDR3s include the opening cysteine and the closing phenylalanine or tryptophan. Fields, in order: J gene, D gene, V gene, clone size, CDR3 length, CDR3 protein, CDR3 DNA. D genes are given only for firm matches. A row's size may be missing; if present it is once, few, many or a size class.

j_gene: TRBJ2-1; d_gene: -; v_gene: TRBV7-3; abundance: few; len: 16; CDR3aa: CASSSPEGDSNNEQFF; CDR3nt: TGTGCCAGCAGCTCCCCCGAGGGGGACTCCAACAATGAGCAGTTCTTC
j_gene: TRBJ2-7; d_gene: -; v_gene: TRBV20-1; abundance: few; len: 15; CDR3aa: CSARDGRRSSYEQYF; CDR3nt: TGCAGTGCTAGAGATGGGCGTCGGAGCTCCTACGAGCAGTACTTC
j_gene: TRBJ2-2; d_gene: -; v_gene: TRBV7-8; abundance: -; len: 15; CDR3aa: CASSLGGAFGGELFF; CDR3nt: TGTGCCAGCAGCTTAGGGGGGGCCTTCGGCGGGGAGCTGTTTTTT
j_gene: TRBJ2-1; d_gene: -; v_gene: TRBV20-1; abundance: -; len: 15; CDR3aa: CSARDGQAAPGEQFF; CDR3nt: TGCAGTGCTAGAGATGGCCAGGCGGCTCCCGGTGAGCAGTTCTTC
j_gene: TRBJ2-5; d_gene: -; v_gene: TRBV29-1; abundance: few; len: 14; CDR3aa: CSAEEGKYQETQYF; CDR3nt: TGCAGCGCCGAGGAGGGAAAGTACCAAGAGACCCAGTACTTC
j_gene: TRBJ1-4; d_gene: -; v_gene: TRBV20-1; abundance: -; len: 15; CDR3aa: CSASSVVATNEKLFF; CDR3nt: TGCAGTGCTAGTAGCGTAGTTGCAACTAATGAAAAACTGTTTTTT
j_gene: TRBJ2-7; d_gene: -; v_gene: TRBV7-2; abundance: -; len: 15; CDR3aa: CASSLALRQNYEQYF; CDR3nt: TGTGCCAGCAGCTTAGCGCTAAGACAGAACTACGAGCAGTACTTC
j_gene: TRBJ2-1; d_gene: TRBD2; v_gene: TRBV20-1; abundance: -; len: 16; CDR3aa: CSARVASGGSYNEQFF; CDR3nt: TGCAGTGCTAGAGTCGCTAGCGGGGGCTCCTACAATGAGCAGTTCTTC
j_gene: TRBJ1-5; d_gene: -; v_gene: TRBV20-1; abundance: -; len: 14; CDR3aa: CSARDTQSIQPQHF; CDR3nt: TGCAGTGCTAGAGATACACAGAGCATTCAGCCCCAGCATTTT
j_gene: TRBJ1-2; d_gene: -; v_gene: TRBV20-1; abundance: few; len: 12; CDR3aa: CSAPPPGGGYTF; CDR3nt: TGCAGTGCCCCCCCCCCGGGGGGCGGCTACACCTTC
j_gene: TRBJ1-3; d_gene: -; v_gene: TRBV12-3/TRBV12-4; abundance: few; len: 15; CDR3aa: CASRQERTGGNTIYF; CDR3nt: TGTGCCAGCAGACAAGAAAGGACGGGGGGAAACACCATATATTTT
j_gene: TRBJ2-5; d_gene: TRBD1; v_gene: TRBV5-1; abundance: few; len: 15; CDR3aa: CASSLTGTAQETQYF; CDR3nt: TGCGCCAGCAGCTTGACCGGGACAGCACAAGAGACCCAGTACTTC
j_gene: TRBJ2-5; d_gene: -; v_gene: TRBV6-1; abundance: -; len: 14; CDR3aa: CASITASPRETQYF; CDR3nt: TGTGCCAGCATAACGGCTAGTCCCCGGGAGACCCAGTACTTC
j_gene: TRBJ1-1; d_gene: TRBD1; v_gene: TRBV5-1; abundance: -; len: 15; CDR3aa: CASSVDGQGNTEAFF; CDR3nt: TGCGCCAGCAGCGTGGATGGACAGGGGAACACTGAAGCTTTCTTT
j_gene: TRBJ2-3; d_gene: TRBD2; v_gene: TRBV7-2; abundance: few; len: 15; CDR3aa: CASSLETSVTDTQYF; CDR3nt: TGTGCCAGCAGCTTAGAGACTAGCGTGACAGATACGCAGTATTTT
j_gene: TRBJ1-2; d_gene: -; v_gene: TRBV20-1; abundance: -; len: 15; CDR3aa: CSARDNSQAPYGYTF; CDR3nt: TGCAGTGCTAGAGATAATTCACAGGCCCCCTATGGCTACACCTTC
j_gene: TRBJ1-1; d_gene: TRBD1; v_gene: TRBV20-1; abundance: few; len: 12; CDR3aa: CSAQDRDTEAFF; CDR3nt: TGCAGTGCTCAAGACAGGGACACTGAAGCTTTCTTT
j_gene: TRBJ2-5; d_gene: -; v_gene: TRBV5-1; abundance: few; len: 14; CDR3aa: CASSNDRAGETQYF; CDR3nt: TGCGCCAGCAGCAATGACAGGGCGGGGGAGACCCAGTACTTC
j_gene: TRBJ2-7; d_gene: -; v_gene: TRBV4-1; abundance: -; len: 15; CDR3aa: CASSQDPGTSYEQYF; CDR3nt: TGCGCCAGCAGCCAAGATCCTGGGACTTCCTACGAGCAGTACTTC
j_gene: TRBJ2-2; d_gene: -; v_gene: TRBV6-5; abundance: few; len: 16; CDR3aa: CASSYLLGRNTGELFF; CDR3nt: TGTGCCAGCAGTTATCTCTTGGGCCGTAACACCGGGGAGCTGTTTTTT
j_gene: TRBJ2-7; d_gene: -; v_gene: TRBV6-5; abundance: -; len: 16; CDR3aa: CASSYAQGPAVYEQYF; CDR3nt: TGTGCCAGCAGTTACGCCCAGGGCCCGGCGGTATACGAGCAGTACTTC
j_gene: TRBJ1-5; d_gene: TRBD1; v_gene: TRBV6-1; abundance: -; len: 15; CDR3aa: CASSGVRQGGGDQHF; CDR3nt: TGTGCCAGCAGTGGGGTTAGACAGGGCGGGGGAGACCAGCATTTT
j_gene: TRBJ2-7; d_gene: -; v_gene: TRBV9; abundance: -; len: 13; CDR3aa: CASSAVGGYEQYF; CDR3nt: TGTGCCAGCAGTGCGGTCGGGGGCTACGAGCAGTACTTC
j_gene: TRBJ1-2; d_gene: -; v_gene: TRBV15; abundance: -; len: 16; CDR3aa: CATSRDDRYTNYGYTF; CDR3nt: TGTGCCACCAGCAGAGATGACAGATATACTAACTATGGCTACACCTTC
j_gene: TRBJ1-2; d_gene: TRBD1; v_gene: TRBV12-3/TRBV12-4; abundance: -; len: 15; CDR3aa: CASSFRDRANYGYTF; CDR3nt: TGTGCCAGCAGTTTTAGGGACAGAGCTAACTATGGCTACACCTTC
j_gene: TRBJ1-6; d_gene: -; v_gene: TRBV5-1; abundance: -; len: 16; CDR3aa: CASSQRQGGNNSPLHF; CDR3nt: TGCGCCAGCAGTCAAAGACAAGGGGGGAATAATTCACCCCTCCACTTT
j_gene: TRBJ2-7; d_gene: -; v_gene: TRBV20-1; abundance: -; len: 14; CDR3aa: CSARGTNPYYEQYF; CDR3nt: TGCAGTGCTAGAGGGACGAACCCCTACTACGAGCAGTACTTC
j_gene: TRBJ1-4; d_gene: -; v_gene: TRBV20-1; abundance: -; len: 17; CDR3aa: CSASSFGGGARYEKLFF; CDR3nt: TGCAGTGCTAGTAGCTTCGGCGGGGGAGCCCGGTATGAAAAACTGTTTTTT
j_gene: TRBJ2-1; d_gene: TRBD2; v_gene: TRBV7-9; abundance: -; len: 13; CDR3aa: CASSSRLADEQFF; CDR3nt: TGTGCCAGCAGCTCCAGACTAGCCGATGAGCAGTTCTTC
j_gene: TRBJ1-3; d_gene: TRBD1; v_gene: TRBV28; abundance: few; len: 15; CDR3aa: CASSLGQGAGNTIYF; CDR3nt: TGTGCCAGCAGTTTAGGGCAGGGGGCTGGAAACACCATATATTTT
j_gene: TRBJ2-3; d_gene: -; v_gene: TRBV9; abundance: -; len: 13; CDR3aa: CASSDPLADTQYF; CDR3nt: TGTGCCAGCAGCGACCCCCTCGCAGATACGCAGTATTTT
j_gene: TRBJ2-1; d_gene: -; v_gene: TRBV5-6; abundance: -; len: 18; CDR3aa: CASSQTGSLQGFYNEQFF; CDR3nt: TGTGCCAGCAGCCAGACTGGTAGTTTACAGGGATTCTACAATGAGCAGTTCTTC
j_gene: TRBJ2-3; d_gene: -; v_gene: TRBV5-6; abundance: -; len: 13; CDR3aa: CASSYERADTQYF; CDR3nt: TGTGCCAGCAGCTATGAGAGGGCAGATACGCAGTATTTT
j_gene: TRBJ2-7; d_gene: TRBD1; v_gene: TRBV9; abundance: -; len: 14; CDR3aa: CASSYGDRAYEQYF; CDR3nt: TGTGCCAGCAGTTATGGGGACAGAGCCTACGAGCAGTACTTC